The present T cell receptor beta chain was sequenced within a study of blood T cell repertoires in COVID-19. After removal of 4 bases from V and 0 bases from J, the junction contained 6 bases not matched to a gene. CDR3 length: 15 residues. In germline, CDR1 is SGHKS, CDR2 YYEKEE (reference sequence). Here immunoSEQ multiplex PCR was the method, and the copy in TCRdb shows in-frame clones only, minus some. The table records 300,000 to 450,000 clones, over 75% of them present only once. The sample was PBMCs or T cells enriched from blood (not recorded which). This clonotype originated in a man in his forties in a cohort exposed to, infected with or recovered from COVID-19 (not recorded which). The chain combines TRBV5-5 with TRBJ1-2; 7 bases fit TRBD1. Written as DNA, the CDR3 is TGTGCCAGCAGCCCCCGGACAGGTCCTAACTATGGCTACACCTTC. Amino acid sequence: CASSPRTGPNYGYTF.